This T cell receptor beta chain was captured by sequencing in a study of OX40 agonist ivuxolimab in advanced cancers. Overall study: Hepatocellular carcinoma, melanoma, renal cell or head and neck cancer occurred in dose-escalation patients. Three patients responded partially, comprising one with hepatocellular carcinoma and two with cutaneous melanoma.

This clone was observed once. Germline-derived CDR1 and CDR2 are SGHNT and YENEEA. The CDR3 has 16 residues. V was clipped by 7 bases and J by 2 bases; unmatched bases: 11. Profiling relied on immunoSEQ multiplex PCR, and the TCRdb table lists in-frame clones only, not all of them. The sample has over 55,000 clones, under 90% seen once; the top ten hold more than 2%. Anyone with autoimmune disease history or systemic immunosuppression was excluded. The investigators sampled blood at baseline, at cycle 4 day 1, and at cycle 7 day 1. The chain links TRBV11-3 to TRBJ2-1, with TRBD2 matching 7 bases. The TCR was taken from an adult with an advanced solid tumor such as melanoma, head and neck, liver or kidney cancer. The sequencing here drew on CD4+ or CD8+ T cells sorted from blood, taken in a trial of the OX40 agonist ivuxolimab. CDR3 nucleotides: TGTGCCAGCAAATCCCCGGGACTACGGACCTACAATGAGCAGTTCTTC. Its protein product is CASKSPGLRTYNEQFF.